This T cell receptor beta chain appears in the sequencing data of a study of T cell repertoires in cytomegalovirus infection. Across the whole study: CMV epitopes in the study were HLA-C-restricted (recently identified) and HLA-B-restricted (well studied).

General study points: Accumulated public TCR beta family frequency recognized individuals carrying CMV together with the relevant HLA. Across the ex vivo response, the dominant clonotypes were HLA-C-restricted CMV-specific TCR beta clonotypes.

The germline V gene encodes CDR1 SGHAT and CDR2 FQNNGV. The CDR3 length is 16 residues. Trimming removed 4 bases from V and 1 base from J, with 16 bases in between. TCRdb re-derived calls from the reads in MiXCR, one entry per CDR3 protein. The sample holds 450,000 to 550,000 distinct CDR3 sequences, about two fifths seen once. Only a few counts were recorded for this clonotype. Its antigen is as yet unknown. The TCR originated in a human donor in good health (CMV status not recorded). Some clones in this sample may be carry-over from other donors' samples. This rearrangement joins TRBV11-2 to TRBJ2-5; maybe TRBD2 (5 bases). Sequenced material: cultured PBMCs, taken from culture after CMV antigen stimulation. The CDR3 sequence: CASSSPPGVRQETQYF. The CDR3 nucleotides read TGTGCCAGCAGCTCCCCTCCCGGGGTCCGCCAAGAGACCCAGTACTTC.